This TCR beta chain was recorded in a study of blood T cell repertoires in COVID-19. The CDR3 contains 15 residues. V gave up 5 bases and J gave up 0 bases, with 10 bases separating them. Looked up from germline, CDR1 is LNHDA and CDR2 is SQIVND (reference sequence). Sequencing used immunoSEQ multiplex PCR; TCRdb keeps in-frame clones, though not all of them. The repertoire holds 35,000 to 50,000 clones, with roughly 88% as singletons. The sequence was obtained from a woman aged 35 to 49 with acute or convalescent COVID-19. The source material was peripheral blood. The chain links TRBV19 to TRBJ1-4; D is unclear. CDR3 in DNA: TGTGCCAGTAGTCGCAGTTCAGCAACTAATGAAAAACTGTTTTTT. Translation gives CASSRSSATNEKLFF. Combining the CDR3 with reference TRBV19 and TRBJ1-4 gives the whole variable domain DGGITQSPKYLFRKEGQNVTLSCEQNLNHDAMYWYRQDPGQGLRLIYYSQIVNDFQKGDIAEGYSVSREKKESFPLTVTSAQKNPTAFYLCASSRSSATNEKLFFGSGTQLSVL.